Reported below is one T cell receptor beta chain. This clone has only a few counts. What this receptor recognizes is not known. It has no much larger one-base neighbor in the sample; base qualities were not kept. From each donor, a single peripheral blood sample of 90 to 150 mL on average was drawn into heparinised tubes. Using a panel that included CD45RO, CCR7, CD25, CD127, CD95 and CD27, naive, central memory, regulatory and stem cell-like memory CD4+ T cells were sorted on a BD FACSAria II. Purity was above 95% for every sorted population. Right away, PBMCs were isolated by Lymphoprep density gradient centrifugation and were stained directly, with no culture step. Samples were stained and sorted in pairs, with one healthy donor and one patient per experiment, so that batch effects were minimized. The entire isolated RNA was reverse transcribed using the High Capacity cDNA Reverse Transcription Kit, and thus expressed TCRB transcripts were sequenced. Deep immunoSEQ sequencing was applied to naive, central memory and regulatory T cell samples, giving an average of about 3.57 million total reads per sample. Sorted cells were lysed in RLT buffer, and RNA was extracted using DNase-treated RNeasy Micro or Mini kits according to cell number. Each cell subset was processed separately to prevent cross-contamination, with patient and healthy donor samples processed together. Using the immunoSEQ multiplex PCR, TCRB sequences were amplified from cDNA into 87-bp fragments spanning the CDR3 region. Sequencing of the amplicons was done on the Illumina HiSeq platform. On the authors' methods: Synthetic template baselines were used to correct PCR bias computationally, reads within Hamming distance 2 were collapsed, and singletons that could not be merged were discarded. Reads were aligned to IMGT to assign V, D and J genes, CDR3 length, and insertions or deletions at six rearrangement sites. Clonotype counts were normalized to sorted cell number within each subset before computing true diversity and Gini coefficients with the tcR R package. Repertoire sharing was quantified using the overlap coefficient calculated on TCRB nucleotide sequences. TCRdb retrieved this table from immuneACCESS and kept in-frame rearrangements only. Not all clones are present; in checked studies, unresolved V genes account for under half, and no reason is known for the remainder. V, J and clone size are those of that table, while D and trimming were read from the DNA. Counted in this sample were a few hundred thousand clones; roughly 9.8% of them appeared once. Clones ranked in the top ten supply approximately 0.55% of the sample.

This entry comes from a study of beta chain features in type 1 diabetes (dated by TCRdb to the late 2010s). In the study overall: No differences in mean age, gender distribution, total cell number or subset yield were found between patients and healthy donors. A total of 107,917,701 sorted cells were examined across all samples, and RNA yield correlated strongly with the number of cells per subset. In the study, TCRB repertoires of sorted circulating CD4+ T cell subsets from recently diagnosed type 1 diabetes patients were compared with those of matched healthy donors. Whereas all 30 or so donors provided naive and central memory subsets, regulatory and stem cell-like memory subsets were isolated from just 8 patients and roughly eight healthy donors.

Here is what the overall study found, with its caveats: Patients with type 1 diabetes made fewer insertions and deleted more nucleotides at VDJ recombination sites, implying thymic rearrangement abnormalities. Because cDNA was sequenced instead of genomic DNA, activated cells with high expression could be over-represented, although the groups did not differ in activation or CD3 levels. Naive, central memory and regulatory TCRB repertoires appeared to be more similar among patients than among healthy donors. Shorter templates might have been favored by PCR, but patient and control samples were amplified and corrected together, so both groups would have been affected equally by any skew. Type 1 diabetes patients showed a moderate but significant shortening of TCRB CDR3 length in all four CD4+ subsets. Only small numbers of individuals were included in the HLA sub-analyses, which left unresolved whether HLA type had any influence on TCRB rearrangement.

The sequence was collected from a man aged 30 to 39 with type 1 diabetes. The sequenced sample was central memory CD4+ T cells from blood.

CDR3 loop: CASSSNLEVSYEQYF. The DNA reads as follows: TGTGCCAGCAGCTCCAACTTGGAGGTGTCCTACGAGCAGTACTTC. The sequence links TRBV6-5 to TRBJ2-7, with a tentative D gene TRBD2 over 5 matching bases. The V end loses 6 bases and the J end loses 1 base, and a stretch of 16 bases separates them. From the germline V gene, CDR1 is MNHEY and CDR2 is SVGAGI. The CDR3 runs 15 amino acids, cysteine and phenylalanine included. Only the CDR3 region is kept as DNA, spanning 45 bases read in frame from base 1.